A single sample gave rise to the 13 T cell receptor beta chains below, sequenced in a study of T cell repertoires in cytomegalovirus infection. Each CDR3 protein gets one entry after TCRdb re-called the reads with MiXCR. The table records some 150,000 distinct CDR3 sequences, 23% of them present only once. Material: PBMCs. The receptors stem from a human donor in good health (CMV status not recorded). Some clones in this sample may be carry-over from other donors' samples.

This clonotype has just one count. The chain recombines TRBV27 with TRBJ2-7; D is unresolved. The CDR3 extends over 13 amino acids. The germline V gene encodes CDR1 MNHEY and CDR2 SMNVEV (reference sequence). Deletions cut 2 bases from V and 1 base from J, with 6 bases between. CDR3 nucleotides: TGTGCCAGCAGTTTAATGGGGTCCTACGAGCAGTACTTC. Protein sequence: CASSLMGSYEQYF.

This clonotype was recorded at least ten times. The CDR3: CASSGTSGRANEQFF. In DNA, the CDR3 is TGTGCCAGCAGCGGCACTAGCGGGAGGGCCAATGAGCAGTTCTTC. This chain joins TRBV7-2 and TRBJ2-1; TRBD2 agrees at 13 bases. The CDR3 contains 15 residues. Germline CDR1 and CDR2: SGHTA and FQGNSA. With 5 bases clipped from V and 6 bases from J, the junction kept 4 bases outside the gene matches.

The genes are TRBV20-1 and TRBJ2-5, with TRBD2 identical over 14 bases. V dropped 6 bases and J dropped 5; count of bases not matched to a gene: 8. Germline V gene sequence: CDR1 DFQATT, CDR2 SNEGSKA (reference sequence). This CDR3 has 15 amino acids. This chain's CDR3 is CSAETSGRAAETQYF. The DNA of the CDR3 is TGCAGTGCGGAGACTAGCGGGAGGGCCGCGGAGACCCAGTACTTC.

There are a few counts of this clonotype. The chain couples TRBV25-1 to TRBJ1-2, with D possibly being TRBD1 (5 bases). CDR1 is MGHDK and CDR2 is SYGVNS in the germline V gene. Trimming took off 5 bases at V and 4 bases at J, with 23 bases between the two ends. This CDR3 is built from 17 residues. This CDR3 reads CASSPINPGSVSYGYTF. The CDR3 DNA follows: TGTGCCAGCAGTCCAATAAACCCAGGGTCTGTATCCTATGGCTACACCTTC.

This clonotype has at least ten counts. This chain joins TRBV7-9 and TRBJ2-2; D call uncertain. The CDR3 loop spans 17 amino acids. With 2 bases removed from V and 0 bases from J, the gap between germline ends came to 13 bases. The germline V gene has CDR1 SEHNR and CDR2 FQNEAQ (reference sequence). Here the CDR3 DNA reads TGTGCCAGCAGCTTACACAGCCTATCCCCGAACACCGGGGAGCTGTTTTTT. This translates into CASSLHSLSPNTGELFF.

V usage is TRBV12-3 or TRBV12-4 and J usage is TRBJ1-1; D uncertain. V lost 4 bases, J lost 7 bases, and 10 bases lay in between. The CDR3 runs 12 residues. CDR3 loop: CASSSEGFEAFF. The DNA of the CDR3 is TGTGCCAGCAGTTCAGAAGGGTTTGAAGCTTTCTTT.

This chain links TRBV19 with TRBJ2-7; D gene unclear. The length of the CDR3 is 14 residues. CDR1 is LNHDA, CDR2 SQIVND, per germline (reference sequence). V dropped 4 bases and J dropped 0 bases, with 10 bases sitting between them. CDR3 in DNA: TGTGCCAGTAGTACCCGGGCCCTCTCCTACGAGCAGTACTTC. This codes for CASSTRALSYEQYF.

This clonotype appeared a few times. The chain carries TRBV9 and TRBJ1-1, with unresolved D. CDR1 is SGDLS, CDR2 YYNGEE, per germline. Trimming cost V 4 bases and J 10 bases, with 17 bases left between them. The CDR3 consists of 13 residues. The CDR3 protein is CASSPSDSWGAFF. For the CDR3, the DNA is TGTGCCAGCAGCCCCTCAGATTCCTGGGGAGCTTTCTTT. The variable domain in full, with the rest retrieved from reference TRBV9 and TRBJ1-1, is DSGVTQTPKHLITATGQRVTLRCSPRSGDLSVYWYQQSLDQGLQFLIQYYNGEERAKGNILERFSAQQFPDLHSELNLSSLELGDSALYFCASSPSDSWGAFFGQGTRLTVV.

The chain is built from TRBV29-1 and TRBJ2-7; D call uncertain. Germline loops: CDR1 SQVTM, CDR2 ANQGSEA. This CDR3 contains 12 residues. Trimming took 3 bases from V and 4 from J, leaving 10 bases between them. CDR3 region: CSVDRTFYEQYF. CDR3 bases: TGCAGCGTTGACCGGACCTTTTACGAGCAGTACTTC.

The chain employs TRBV2 and TRBJ1-2; TRBD1 is a possible D gene (6 bases). The V end was cut by 1 base, the J end by 8 bases, with 20 bases between. The germline gives CDR1 SNHLY, CDR2 FYNNEI. This CDR3 is built from 16 residues. CDR3 residues: CASSEEKQGSGYGYTF. The CDR3 bases are TGTGCCAGCAGTGAAGAGAAACAGGGATCGGGATACGGCTACACCTTC.

This clonotype was counted many times. V gene TRBV7-8 combines with J gene TRBJ1-1; D call uncertain. There are 15 residues in the CDR3. Trimming stripped 1 base from V and 4 bases from J, with 13 bases between. Per germline, CDR1 SGHVS and CDR2 FQNEAQ. CDR3 in DNA: TGTGCCAGCAGCTTAGATCGAGCGAAGGGCACTGAAGCTTTCTTT. Translation gives CASSLDRAKGTEAFF.

The V gene is TRBV19, the J gene TRBJ2-1; 7 nucleotides match TRBD2. J gave up 5 bases and V 7 bases, and 8 bases lay outside the gene matches. From germline, CDR1 is LNHDA and CDR2 SQIVND (reference sequence). The CDR3 is 14 residues long. CDR3 protein: CASKKREADNEQFF. CDR3 sequence (DNA): TGTGCCAGTAAAAAACGGGAGGCTGACAATGAGCAGTTCTTC.

This clonotype has a count of ten or more. The chain has TRBV11-2 and TRBJ1-2; 7 bases are a match to TRBD1. The V gene end was trimmed by 1 base and the J gene end by 4 bases; junction bases not matched to a gene: 15. The V gene's germline CDR1 is SGHAT and CDR2 FQNNGV. The CDR3 has 18 residues. Here the CDR3 reads CASSLVSGTAAAGYGYTF. The CDR3 nucleotides are TGTGCCAGCAGCTTAGTCTCCGGGACAGCCGCCGCTGGCTATGGCTACACCTTC.